The 13 T cell receptor beta chains reported below all come from one sample, sequenced in a study of cytotoxic CD8 clonotypes in ibrutinib-treated CLL. Assay used: immunoSEQ multiplex PCR; TCRdb lists only in-frame clones, some missing. The data hold about 150,000 clones, with around 76% observed a single time. This specimen consisted of PBMCs, obtained after 24 months of ibrutinib treatment. The origin of the receptors is a human donor with chronic lymphocytic leukemia.

J is TRBJ1-4 and V is TRBV5-8; 7 bases agree with TRBD1. J was trimmed by 5 bases and V by 4 bases; bases with no gene match: 8. The CDR3 sequence is 15 residues long. Germline CDR1 and CDR2: SGHTS and YDEGEE. The CDR3 region is CASSPQGVGNEKLFF. In DNA, the CDR3 is TGTGCCAGCAGCCCCCAGGGGGTGGGGAATGAAAAACTGTTTTTT.

The CDR3 nucleotides read TGTGCCAGCAGGTCCACCGGGACGGGAAATCAGCCCCAGCATTTT. Translating it yields CASRSTGTGNQPQHF. The chain carries TRBV6-6 and TRBJ1-5; perhaps TRBD1 as D (5 bases). The CDR3 contains 15 residues. Trimming removed 6 bases at V and 4 bases at J, with 16 bases between. Germline V gene lookup returns CDR1 MNHNY and CDR2 SVGAGI (reference sequence).

This sequence joins TRBV7-8 and TRBJ2-2, with D possibly TRBD1 on 6 matching bases. Trimming stripped 5 bases from V and 1 base from J, with 20 bases between. This CDR3 is built from 18 residues. Germline CDR1 is SGHVS and CDR2 is FQNEAQ. CDR3 sequence (DNA): TGTGCCAGCAGCCAGGGGCGCCTTCTGGGTGGGAACACCGGGGAGCTGTTTTTT. Residues: CASSQGRLLGGNTGELFF. The full variable domain, its missing parts supplied by reference TRBV7-8 and TRBJ2-2, is GAGVSQSPRYKVAKRGQDVALRCDPISGHVSLFWYQQALGQGPEFLTYFQNEAQLDKSGLPSDRFFAERPEGSVSTLKIQRTQQEDSAVYLCASSQGRLLGGNTGELFFGEGSRLTVL.

This rearrangement joins TRBV5-1 to TRBJ2-7, with 9 bases fitting TRBD2. From germline, CDR1 is SGHRS and CDR2 YFSETQ. The V and J ends lost 1 base and 7 bases, in that order; junction bases with no gene match: 9. The CDR3 consists of 15 residues. The CDR3 nucleotides read TGCGCCAGCAGCTTGTGGGCTAGCGGGATGGGGGAGCAGTACTTC. This sequence encodes CASSLWASGMGEQYF.

This sequence joins TRBV19 and TRBJ2-1; 7 bases are a match to TRBD2. Trimming cost V 3 bases and J 10 bases; bases outside gene matches: 12. The germline gives CDR1 LNHDA, CDR2 SQIVND (reference sequence). The CDR3 is 15 amino acids. In DNA form, the CDR3 reads TGTGCCAGTAGTATTGCGGGGAGGGCCTGGGGGGAGCAGTTCTTC. Amino acids: CASSIAGRAWGEQFF.

J is TRBJ2-5 and V is TRBV7-2; 7 bases are shared with TRBD2. The CDR3 extends over 14 amino acids. The germline gives CDR1 SGHTA, CDR2 FQGNSA. The trim removed 3 bases at V and 5 bases at J, leaving 6 bases unmatched. The chain's CDR3 is CASSFAGARETQYF. The CDR3 nucleotides are TGTGCCAGCAGCTTCGCGGGAGCCAGGGAGACCCAGTACTTC.

This chain uses TRBV25-1 with TRBJ2-5; no clear D. The V end was cut by 4 bases, the J end by 4 bases, with 10 bases between. This CDR3 has 13 residues. Germline V CDR1 and CDR2: MGHDK, SYGVNS. DNA for the CDR3: TGTGCCAGCAGTGGGGCGTCGGCAGAGACCCAGTACTTC. It encodes CASSGASAETQYF.

The V and J genes are TRBV6-5 and TRBJ2-3; TRBD1 agrees at 8 bases. Unmatched junction bases numbered 6, after V lost 2 bases and J lost 5 bases. CDR3 length: 15 residues. From germline, CDR1 is MNHEY and CDR2 SVGAGI. CDR3 sequence reads: CASSYDRGFGDTQYF. CDR3 sequence (DNA): TGTGCCAGCAGTTACGACAGGGGATTTGGAGATACGCAGTATTTT.

CDR3 sequence: CARSLDSHSGTEAFF. DNA for the CDR3: TGTGCCAGAAGCTTAGATAGCCACAGCGGCACTGAAGCTTTCTTT. This chain connects TRBV7-5 to TRBJ1-1. TRBV7-5 is given as a pseudogene. This CDR3 is 15 amino acids long.

V usage is TRBV28 and J usage is TRBJ2-7; TRBD2 might be the D (6 bases). The germline CDR1 and CDR2 sequences are MDHEN and SYDVKM. The V end lost 5 bases, the J end lost 3 bases, and 17 bases lay between the germline ends. CDR3 length: 15 residues. The CDR3 protein is CASSPLGGEGYEQYF. CDR3 nucleotides: TGTGCCAGCAGTCCGCTCGGGGGTGAGGGCTACGAGCAGTACTTC.

V usage is TRBV7-6 and J usage is TRBJ2-5; 10 positions agree with TRBD2. J gave up 5 bases and V 8 bases, and 20 bases lay outside the gene matches. The CDR3 extends over 18 amino acids. Germline CDR1 is SGHVS and CDR2 is FNYEAQ. The chain's CDR3 is CASPDLPPGLAGGETQYF. In DNA, the CDR3 is TGTGCCAGCCCCGATCTCCCCCCTGGGTTAGCGGGAGGTGAGACCCAGTACTTC.

The chain combines TRBV5-1 with TRBJ2-1; 10 bases are a match to TRBD2. The CDR3 loop spans 14 amino acids. With 6 bases clipped from V and 6 bases from J, the junction kept 6 bases outside the gene matches. Germline-derived CDR1 and CDR2 are SGHRS and YFSETQ. The CDR3 protein is CASNSGGPPNEQFF. In DNA form, the CDR3 reads TGCGCCAGCAATAGCGGGGGGCCCCCCAATGAGCAGTTCTTC.

Comment on this clone: One end of the junction varies from germline; a read error may be responsible. This chain connects TRBV2 to TRBJ2-2; 7 positions match TRBD2. This CDR3 is 16 amino acids long. Looked up from germline, CDR1 is SNHLY and CDR2 is FYNNEI. The CDR3: CASSESGVRNSGELFF. DNA of the CDR3: TGTGCCAGCAGTGAGAGCGGGGTGAGGAACAGCGGGGAGCTGTTTTTT.